A selection of T cell receptor beta chains follows, all from one sample in a study of T cell responses to AZD1222 COVID-19 vaccine. Measured with immunoSEQ multiplex PCR; TCRdb has only the in-frame clones, and not every one. The sample records about 130,000 clones, 93% being singletons. The sequencing here drew on peripheral blood, taken on day 0 of AZD1222 vaccination. Every receptor here comes from an adult in good health. CDR3s include the opening cysteine and the closing phenylalanine or tryptophan. The D gene is left open where the match is weak. Size is omitted from some rows. Given values are once, few, many or a class for expanded clones.

.	.	TRBV6-1	CASSEEAGLRQPQHF
.	.	TRBV6-4	CASSEGWVDEQFF
TRBD1	.	TRBV4-1	CASRTGLQSSYNSPLHF
.	once	TRBV15	CATSRAAVNTEAFF
.	.	TRBV6-1	CASSEALSRSTDTQYF
.	.	TRBV6-5	CATHERGGLREQYF
TRBD1	.	TRBV30	CASPMDRYGYTF
TRBD1	.	TRBV30	CAWRGQGSPYGYTF
.	.	TRBV7-9	CASSLAEDTEAFF
.	.	TRBV29-1	CSVEDSPYSYYGYTF
.	.	TRBV3-1/TRBV3-2	CASSQDQYTEAFF
.	.	TRBV2	CASTYRWETNYGYTF
TRBD1	once	TRBV7-3	CASSGQGGRNTEAFF
.	.	TRBV15	CATSRDRYQRPSYEQYF
.	once	TRBV7-2	CASSTQGTGELFF
.	.	TRBV10-3	CAISGWGHADTQYF
.	.	TRBV5-5	CASSWRGAVSPVRTDTQYF
.	.	TRBV6-6	CASSPTRVGSSPLHF
TRBD2	.	TRBV2	CASSTTRLAAYTDTQYF
.	.	TRBV30	CAWEDIGYGYTF
TRBD1	.	TRBV18	CASTTTGTGALYGYTF